This entry is about one T cell receptor beta chain. Its matching antigen is unknown. Some clones are missing from TCRdb's copy, which holds only in-frame ones; the method was immunoSEQ multiplex PCR. The sample gives 100,000 to 150,000 clones, around 84% of which show up once; around 3% is in the top ten. This record belongs to a study of radiation and T cells in renal cell carcinoma. Study information: Nephrectomy followed 15 Gy stereotactic body radiation by 4 weeks. Study-level results: No pretreatment tumor biopsies were available for baseline clonotypes. Top tumor clonotypes rose in blood 2 weeks post-radiation, then contracted.

The CDR3 is 18 residues long. Germline V gene sequence: CDR1 MNHEY, CDR2 SMNVEV (reference sequence). V gave up 1 base and J gave up 5 bases, with 22 bases separating them. Time point indicated: baseline pretreatment blood. Treatment described: 15 Gy SBRT to primary tumor, nephrectomy 4 weeks later. This renal cell carcinoma was of the clear cell type. The chain links TRBV27 to TRBJ2-3, with D possibly being TRBD1 or TRBD2 (7 bases each). The sample here was blood, taken from a patient whose treatment included radiotherapy and nephrectomy. The TCR comes from a woman aged 55-69 years with renal cell carcinoma. Here the CDR3 reads CASSLLGATGTKKDTQYF. CDR3 nucleotides: TGTGCCAGCAGTTTATTGGGGGCGACAGGGACTAAAAAAGATACGCAGTATTTT.